These 8 T cell receptor beta chains originate from one sample sequenced in a study of blood T cells in healthy people across ages. Primed by a sample-barcoded 5' primer and a J-beta primer mix, a second PCR proceeded for 7 to 11 cycles. One entry per CDR3 protein, called by TCRdb with MiXCR from the 5' RACE reads. The sample yields 650,000 to 700,000 distinct CDR3 sequences, approximately 29% seen once. The sample was blood. The source is a woman of 80 years or more in good health.

In its sample, this clonotype was seen many times. V gene TRBV15 combines with J gene TRBJ2-3, with unresolved D. The CDR3 is 15 residues long. CDR1 LNHNV and CDR2 YYDKDF come from the germline V gene (reference sequence). V was shortened by 1 base and J by 1 base, with 9 bases between the two germline ends. The chain's CDR3 is CATSRVRIGTDTQYF. The DNA for the CDR3 is TGTGCCACCAGCAGAGTCAGGATCGGCACAGATACGCAGTATTTT.

The chain combines TRBV20-1 with TRBJ1-1; no reliable D call. Looked up from germline, CDR1 is DFQATT and CDR2 is SNEGSKA (reference sequence). Trimming took off 5 bases at V and 7 bases at J, with 8 bases between the two ends. The CDR3 runs to 10 residues. The chain's CDR3 is CSARHFEAFF. The CDR3 DNA reads TGCAGTGCTCGGCACTTTGAAGCTTTCTTT.

This clonotype came up many times. The CDR3 reads CATSRRQASVSYTF. The DNA of the CDR3 is TGTGCCACCAGCAGGAGACAGGCGTCGGTTAGCTACACCTTC. The V gene is TRBV15, the J gene TRBJ1-2; possible D gene TRBD1, 6 bases. The ends were cut back, 3 bases at V and 9 bases at J, with 17 bases in the middle. In germline, CDR1 is LNHNV, CDR2 YYDKDF (reference sequence). The CDR3 has 14 amino acids.

This clonotype appeared many times. The chain joins TRBV6-6 to TRBJ2-1; 12 positions match TRBD2. The CDR3 consists of 18 residues. V gave up 1 base and J gave up 2 bases; unmatched junction bases: 6. CDR1 is MNHNY, CDR2 SVGAGI, per germline (reference sequence). CDR3 nucleotide sequence: TGTGCCAGCAGTTACTACGGGACTAGCGGGTCACCCTACAATGAGCAGTTCTTC. As protein: CASSYYGTSGSPYNEQFF.

The rearrangement joins TRBV7-6 to TRBJ2-2, with unresolved D. Germline V gene data show CDR1 as SGHVS and CDR2 as FNYEAQ. V lost 0 bases to trimming and J lost 6 bases, with 14 bases between them. This CDR3 is 16 amino acids long. CDR3 loop: CASSLAGSLGAGELFF. CDR3 DNA sequence: TGTGCCAGCAGCTTAGCGGGTTCATTAGGCGCCGGGGAGCTGTTTTTT. The full variable domain, in which reference TRBV7-6 and TRBJ2-2 provide the parts outside the CDR3, is GAGVSQSPRYKVTKRGQDVALRCDPISGHVSLYWYRQALGQGPEFLTYFNYEAQQDKSGLPNDRFSAERPEGSISTLTIQRTEQRDSAMYRCASSLAGSLGAGELFFGEGSRLTVL.

This clonotype was seen more than once but under ten times. This chain connects TRBV20-1 to TRBJ2-7, with a weak D call TRBD2 (6 bases). Germline loops: CDR1 DFQATT, CDR2 SNEGSKA (reference sequence). The CDR3 spans 13 residues. V gave up 8 bases and J gave up 0 bases, with 14 bases separating them. CDR3 DNA sequence: TGCAGTTTCCGGGACTCCACCTCCTACGAGCAGTACTTC. Translation gives CSFRDSTSYEQYF.

V gene TRBV23-1 combines with J gene TRBJ2-7, with D perhaps given as TRBD1 or TRBD2 (6 bases each). Being an ORF, TRBV23-1 has a function that is uncertain. This CDR3 is built from 13 residues. V lost 8 bases to trimming and J lost 0 bases, with 11 bases between them. CDR3 sequence (DNA): TGCGCCAGCGGAGGGGGGTTCTCCTACGAGCAGTACTTC. Translated: CASGGGFSYEQYF.

This clonotype has a count of ten or more. V and J are TRBV5-5 and TRBJ2-3; 7 positions agree with TRBD2. Trimming took 4 bases from V and 3 from J; bases not matched to a gene: 11. The germline V gene encodes CDR1 SGHKS and CDR2 YYEKEE (reference sequence). The CDR3 is 16 amino acids. CDR3: CASSPLGGGGTDTQYF. The CDR3 DNA reads as TGTGCCAGCAGCCCCCTAGGCGGGGGAGGAACAGATACGCAGTATTTT.